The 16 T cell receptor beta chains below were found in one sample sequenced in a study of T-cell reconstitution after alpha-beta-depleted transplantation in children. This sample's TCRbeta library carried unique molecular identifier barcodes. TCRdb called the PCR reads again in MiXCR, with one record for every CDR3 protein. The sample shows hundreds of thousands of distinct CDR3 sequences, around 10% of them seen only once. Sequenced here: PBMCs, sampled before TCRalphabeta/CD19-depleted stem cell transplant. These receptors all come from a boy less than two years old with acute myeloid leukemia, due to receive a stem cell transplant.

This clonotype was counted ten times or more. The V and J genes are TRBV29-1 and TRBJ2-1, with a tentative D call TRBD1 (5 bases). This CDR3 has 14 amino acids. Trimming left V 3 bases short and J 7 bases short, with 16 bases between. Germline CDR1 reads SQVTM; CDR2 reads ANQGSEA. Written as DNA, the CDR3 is TGCAGCGTTGATAAAGGCAGGGTGGGGAATGAGCAGTTCTTC. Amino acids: CSVDKGRVGNEQFF.

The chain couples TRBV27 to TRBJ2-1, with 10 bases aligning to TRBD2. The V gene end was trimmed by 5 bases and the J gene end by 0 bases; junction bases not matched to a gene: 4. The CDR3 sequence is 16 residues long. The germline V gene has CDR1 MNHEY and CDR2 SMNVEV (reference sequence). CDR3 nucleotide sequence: TGTGCCAGCAGTGGAGCGGGAGGGATCTCCTACAATGAGCAGTTCTTC. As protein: CASSGAGGISYNEQFF.

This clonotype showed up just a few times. DNA of the CDR3: TGCAGTGGGACCCTGAACACTGAAGCTTTCTTT. It yields the protein CSGTLNTEAFF. J is TRBJ1-1 and V is TRBV20-1, with D unresolved. Germline loops: CDR1 DFQATT, CDR2 SNEGSKA (reference sequence). There are 11 residues in the CDR3. V was pared by 7 bases and J by 0 bases, with 6 bases between.

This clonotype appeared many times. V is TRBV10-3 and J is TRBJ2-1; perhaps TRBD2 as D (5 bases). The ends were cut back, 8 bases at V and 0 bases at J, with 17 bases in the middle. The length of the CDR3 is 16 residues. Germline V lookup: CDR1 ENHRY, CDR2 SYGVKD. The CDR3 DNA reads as TGTGCCATCGGGGTTTCTAGCCCGAGCTCCTACAATGAGCAGTTCTTC. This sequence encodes CAIGVSSPSSYNEQFF.

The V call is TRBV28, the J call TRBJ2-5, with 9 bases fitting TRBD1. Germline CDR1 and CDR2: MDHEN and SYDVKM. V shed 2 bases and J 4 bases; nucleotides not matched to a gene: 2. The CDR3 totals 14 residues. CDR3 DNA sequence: TGTGCCAGCAGTTTACGGACAGGGGTAGAGACCCAGTACTTC. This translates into CASSLRTGVETQYF.

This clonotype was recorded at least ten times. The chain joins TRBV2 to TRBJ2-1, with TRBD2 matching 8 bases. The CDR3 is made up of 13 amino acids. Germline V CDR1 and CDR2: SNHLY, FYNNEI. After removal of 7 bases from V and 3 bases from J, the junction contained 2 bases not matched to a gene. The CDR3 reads CASIREGYNEQFF. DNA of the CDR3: TGTGCCAGCATACGGGAGGGCTACAATGAGCAGTTCTTC. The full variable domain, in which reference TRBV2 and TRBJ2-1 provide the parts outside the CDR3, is EPEVTQTPSHQVTQMGQEVILRCVPISNHLYFYWYRQILGQKVEFLVSFYNNEISEKSEIFDDQFSVERPDGSNFTLKIRSTKLEDSAMYFCASIREGYNEQFFGPGTRLTVL.

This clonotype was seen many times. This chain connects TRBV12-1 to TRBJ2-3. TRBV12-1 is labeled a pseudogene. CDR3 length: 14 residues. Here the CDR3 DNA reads TGTGCCAGCAGCTTTTTGAACAGCACAGATACGCAGTATTTT. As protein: CASSFLNSTDTQYF.

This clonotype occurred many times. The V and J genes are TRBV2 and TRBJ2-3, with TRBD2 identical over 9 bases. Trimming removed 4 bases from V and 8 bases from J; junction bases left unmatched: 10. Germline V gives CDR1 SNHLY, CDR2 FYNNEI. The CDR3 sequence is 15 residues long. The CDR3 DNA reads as TGTGCCAGCAGTGGCGGGAGGGCCGGGGGAGGTACGCAGTATTTT. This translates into CASSGGRAGGGTQYF.

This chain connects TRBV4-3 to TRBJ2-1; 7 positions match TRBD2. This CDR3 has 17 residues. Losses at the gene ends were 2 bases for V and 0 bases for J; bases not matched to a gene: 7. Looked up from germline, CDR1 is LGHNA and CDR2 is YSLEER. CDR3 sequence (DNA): TGCGCCAGCAGCCAAAATCCACGGGGGGACTCCTACAATGAGCAGTTCTTC. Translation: CASSQNPRGDSYNEQFF.

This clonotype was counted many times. CDR3 loop: CASSLGVDRVAFF. The CDR3, as DNA: TGTGCCAGCAGCTTAGGGGTCGACAGGGTGGCTTTCTTT. V usage is TRBV7-9 and J usage is TRBJ1-1, with 7 bases fitting TRBD1. The germline CDR1 and CDR2 sequences are SEHNR and FQNEAQ (reference sequence). This CDR3 has 13 amino acids. The J segment lost 11 bases and the V segment lost 1 base, leaving 7 bases of the junction unmatched.

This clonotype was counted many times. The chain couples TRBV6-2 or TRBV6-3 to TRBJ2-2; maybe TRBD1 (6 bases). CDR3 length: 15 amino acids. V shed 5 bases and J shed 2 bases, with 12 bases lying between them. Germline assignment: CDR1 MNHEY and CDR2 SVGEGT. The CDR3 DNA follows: TGTGCCAGCAGTCGAAACAGGGATAACACCGGGGAGCTGTTTTTT. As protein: CASSRNRDNTGELFF.

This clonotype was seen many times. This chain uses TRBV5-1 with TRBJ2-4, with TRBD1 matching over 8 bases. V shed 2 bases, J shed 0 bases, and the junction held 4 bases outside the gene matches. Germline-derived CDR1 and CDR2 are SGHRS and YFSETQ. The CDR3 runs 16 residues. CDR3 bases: TGCGCCAGCAGCTTTGACGGGACAGGAGCCAAAAACATTCAGTACTTC. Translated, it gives CASSFDGTGAKNIQYF.

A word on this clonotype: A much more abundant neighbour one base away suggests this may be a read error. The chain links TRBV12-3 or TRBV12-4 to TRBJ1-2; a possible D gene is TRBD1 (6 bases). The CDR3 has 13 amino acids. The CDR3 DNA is TGTGCCGGCAGTTTAGGGGGACCGTATGGCTACACCTTC. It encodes CAGSLGGPYGYTF.

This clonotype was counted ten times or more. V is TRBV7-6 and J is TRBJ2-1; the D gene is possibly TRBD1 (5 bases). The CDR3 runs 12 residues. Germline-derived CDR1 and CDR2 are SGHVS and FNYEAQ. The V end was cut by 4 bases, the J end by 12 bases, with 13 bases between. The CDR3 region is CASSWGSAGQFF. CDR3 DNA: TGTGCCAGCAGCTGGGGCTCCGCAGGGCAGTTCTTC.

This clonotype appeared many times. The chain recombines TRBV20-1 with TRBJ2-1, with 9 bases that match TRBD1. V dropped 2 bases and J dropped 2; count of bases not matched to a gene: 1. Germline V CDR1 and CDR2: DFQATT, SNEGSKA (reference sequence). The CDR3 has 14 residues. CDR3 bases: TGCAGTGCTAGACGGGACAGGGCCTACAATGAGCAGTTCTTC. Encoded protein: CSARRDRAYNEQFF.

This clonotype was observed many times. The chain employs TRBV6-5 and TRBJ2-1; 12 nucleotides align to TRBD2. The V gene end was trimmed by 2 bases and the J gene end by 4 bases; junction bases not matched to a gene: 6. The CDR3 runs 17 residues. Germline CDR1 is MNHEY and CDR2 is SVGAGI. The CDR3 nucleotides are TGTGCCAGCAGTTACGGGGGGGGACTAGCGGGTTACAATGAGCAGTTCTTC. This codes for CASSYGGGLAGYNEQFF.